This T cell receptor (beta chain) appears in the sequencing data of a study of T cells after yellow fever vaccination. Across the whole study: It was SMART-Seq v4 Ultra Low Input that prepared the fractions with low cell numbers. Points from the study as a whole: A secondary response was less intense yet reached its peak sooner, at day 5 versus 15.

A universal primer site and UMIs were added as TCR cDNA was made by 5'RACE template switching. Via MiXCR, TCRdb re-called the 5' RACE reads, giving one row per CDR3 protein. The sample comprises just under 600,000 distinct CDR3 sequences, approximately 15% of which are singletons, and around an eighth rests with the top ten. In the case of this clonotype: Antigen unknown.

The CDR3 consists of 14 residues. Germline CDR1 and CDR2: SGHRS and YFSETQ. Deletions cut 2 bases from V and 5 bases from J, with 12 bases between. This specimen was PBMCs, taken on the day of the yellow fever booster vaccination. The origin of this receptor is a man aged 30 to 45 who received the YFV17D yellow fever vaccine. This rearrangement joins TRBV5-1 to TRBJ2-3, with D uncertain. CDR3 nucleotide sequence: TGCGCCAGCAGCTTAAACACAAGAGAAGATACGCAGTATTTT. It specifies CASSLNTREDTQYF.